This T cell receptor (beta chain) was retrieved from a study of CD8 T cells in ankylosing spondylitis. Notes on the study in general: A number of the motif variants had already been described in reactive arthritis synovial fluid and blood. Researchers reportedly found disease-linked clones significantly enriched in matched ankylosing spondylitis synovial fluid.

A remark on this clonotype: Its antigen is undetermined.

Via MiXCR, TCRdb re-called the 5' RACE reads, giving one row per CDR3 protein. This table holds about 340,000 distinct CDR3 sequences, roughly 20% found once. Trimming took 1 base from V and 4 from J, leaving 14 bases between them. Germline lookup yields CDR1 SGHAT and CDR2 FQNNGV. CDR3 length: 16 amino acids. The sequence was collected from a male donor with ankylosing spondylitis or in good health (not recorded which). Sequencing input: blood, either unsorted or a sorted T cell fraction (not recorded which). V is TRBV11-2 and J is TRBJ2-1, with D hard to call. The CDR3 DNA follows: TGTGCCAGCAGCTTAGTCCTCACCCCCACATACAATGAGCAGTTCTTC. It yields the protein CASSLVLTPTYNEQFF.